The rows below give T cell receptor beta chains drawn from one sample of a study of T cell repertoires in cytomegalovirus infection. The antigens for these receptors are not known. TCRdb itself ran the reads through MiXCR, one entry per CDR3 protein. This sample carries approximately 300,000 distinct CDR3 sequences, roughly 25% of them seen once, and the ten largest clones take less than 15%. The specimen was cultured PBMCs, collected from culture after CMV antigen stimulation. Receptor source: a human donor in good health (CMV status not recorded). Some clones in this sample may be carry-over from other donors' samples. The CDR3 runs from the conserved cysteine through the conserved F or W. The D gene is left open where the match is weak. Only some rows state a clone size, as once, few, many or a class for expanded clones.

TGCAGTGCTCGTAGACTAGCGGTCACAGATACGCAGTATTTT CSARRLAVTDTQYF NA TRBJ2-3 TRBD2 14 TRBV20-1
TGTGCCAGCAGTTACGCAGGGGGCGACACCGGGGGGCTGTTTTTT CASSYAGGDTGGLFF NA TRBJ2-2 TRBD1 15 TRBV6-5
TGTGCCACCACTCAGTATGAGCAGTTCTTC CATTQYEQFF many TRBJ2-1 NA 10 TRBV6-2/TRBV6-3
TGCGCCAGCAGCCAGGTTTACCGGGACAGGGGGATCCCGGGCAATCAGCCCCAGCATTTT CASSQVYRDRGIPGNQPQHF many TRBJ1-5 TRBD1 20 TRBV4-1
TGTGCCAGCTCACCATTTTGGGGACAGGGACTGCGAGAGGAGTATCGCGCTTTCTTT CASSPFWGQGLREEYRAFF NA TRBJ1-1 TRBD1 19 TRBV18
TGTGCCAGCAGCTTAACTAGCTACGTGGATACGCAGTATTTT CASSLTSYVDTQYF few TRBJ2-3 NA 14 TRBV7-3
TGTGCCAGCAGTTACTTCCCCCGTCAAGCTGGGACCTACAATGAGCAGTTCTTC CASSYFPRQAGTYNEQFF few TRBJ2-1 NA 18 TRBV6-2/TRBV6-3
TGTGCCAGCAGCCGTGGACTAGCATTGGGATACGAGCAGTACTTC CASSRGLALGYEQYF many TRBJ2-7 TRBD2 15 TRBV7-2
TGTGCCAGCAGCTTCTTTCTAGCGGGAGATGGTGAGCAGTTCTTC CASSFFLAGDGEQFF many TRBJ2-1 TRBD2 15 TRBV7-2
TGTGCCAGCAGTCTGAAAGCCGGGACAGGGATTTACGAGCAGTACTTC CASSLKAGTGIYEQYF NA TRBJ2-7 TRBD1 16 TRBV6-5
TGCAGCGTTGAAAACAGGGCGGATGGCTACACCTTC CSVENRADGYTF few TRBJ1-2 NA 12 TRBV29-1
TGCGCCAGCAGCCAGGAGCCAAAGACAGGGCCCGGGGAGCTGTTTTTT CASSQEPKTGPGELFF NA TRBJ2-2 TRBD1 16 TRBV4-3
TGTGCCATCAGTCCGGGACAGGCCCCACATACGCAGTATTTT CAISPGQAPHTQYF few TRBJ2-3 TRBD1 14 TRBV10-3
TGTGCCAGTCGGGGGCGGGTAGACACTGAAGCTTTCTTT CASRGRVDTEAFF NA TRBJ1-1 NA 13 TRBV6-6
TGTGCCAGCAGGCTAAGACAGGAATCTAACTATGGCTACACCTTC CASRLRQESNYGYTF NA TRBJ1-2 NA 15 TRBV12-3/TRBV12-4
TGTGCCAGCAGCTTAGGCCGAGTTCAAGAGACCCAGTACTTC CASSLGRVQETQYF many TRBJ2-5 NA 14 TRBV7-8
TGTGCCAGCAGCGGGTTTCCTAGGAACACTGAAGCTTTCTTT CASSGFPRNTEAFF many TRBJ1-1 NA 14 TRBV7-9
TGTGCCAGCAGTCTCCGGACAGGGACTTACCCCATCTTTTACGAGCAGTACTTC CASSLRTGTYPIFYEQYF NA TRBJ2-7 TRBD1 18 TRBV12-3/TRBV12-4
TGTGCCAGCAGAACACGGGGGACTAGCGGTCGTCTGTCTAATGAGCAGTTCTTC CASRTRGTSGRLSNEQFF few TRBJ2-1 TRBD2 18 TRBV6-1
TGTGCCAGCAGCTTTTGGACAGGGGGATATGGCTACACCTTC CASSFWTGGYGYTF many TRBJ1-2 TRBD1 14 TRBV7-9
TGTGCCAGTAGAACTAGCGGTCTTTCCTACGAGCAGTACTTC CASRTSGLSYEQYF NA TRBJ2-7 TRBD2 14 TRBV6-6
TGCAGTGCTAGAGAAGACTTCCTCGGGGAGCTGTTTTTT CSAREDFLGELFF NA TRBJ2-2 NA 13 TRBV20-1
TGTGCCAGCAGTACTGGGAACACCGGGGAGCTGTTTTTT CASSTGNTGELFF once TRBJ2-2 NA 13 TRBV6-2/TRBV6-3
TGTGCCAGCAGTCCACAGGGGGCCCAAGAGACCCAGTACTTC CASSPQGAQETQYF NA TRBJ2-5 TRBD1 14 TRBV12-3/TRBV12-4
TGTGCCAGCATGCTCTTCGGGGCGCGCAACACTGAAGCTTTCTTT CASMLFGARNTEAFF few TRBJ1-1 NA 15 TRBV11-2
TGTGCCAGCAGAAGCAGACTAGCGGGAGTATCAGATACGCAGTATTTT CASRSRLAGVSDTQYF few TRBJ2-3 TRBD2 16 TRBV2
TGTGCCAGCAGCACTCGACGGTTCTCTGGAAACACCATATATTTT CASSTRRFSGNTIYF few TRBJ1-3 NA 15 TRBV7-9
TGTGCCAGCAGTACCCCGGGGGGGTCGGGTGAAAAACTGTTTTTT CASSTPGGSGEKLFF few TRBJ1-4 NA 15 TRBV28
TGTGCCAGCAGCCCGTACAGGGGATCCTACAATGAGCAGTTCTTC CASSPYRGSYNEQFF few TRBJ2-1 TRBD1 15 TRBV14
TGTGCCAGCAGGGAGGACAGGGGCAATCAGCCCCAGCATTTT CASREDRGNQPQHF NA TRBJ1-5 TRBD1 14 TRBV2
TGCAGCGTGGGTGGGACAGGGGATAATACTGGAAACACCATATATTTT CSVGGTGDNTGNTIYF NA TRBJ1-3 TRBD1 16 TRBV29-1
TGTGCCAGCAGTTTAAGGTTCGGCTATGGCTACACCTTC CASSLRFGYGYTF many TRBJ1-2 NA 13 TRBV27
TGTGCCAGCACCAAACAGGGACCGAACACTGAAGCTTTCTTT CASTKQGPNTEAFF NA TRBJ1-1 NA 14 TRBV6-5
TGTGCCAGCCAAACGAGGAATCAGCCCCAGCATTTT CASQTRNQPQHF NA TRBJ1-5 NA 12 TRBV12-3/TRBV12-4
TGTGCCACCAGTGCGGTGAGAGCGGGAGTGGAAGATACGCAGTATTTT CATSAVRAGVEDTQYF NA TRBJ2-3 TRBD2 16 TRBV24-1
TGTGCCAGCAGGACAGGGTTCTCTGGAAACACCATATATTTT CASRTGFSGNTIYF few TRBJ1-3 TRBD1 14 TRBV28
TGTGCCAGTAATATCGTCTTCGGGAGGGCCGCTGGAGATACGCAGTATTTT CASNIVFGRAAGDTQYF NA TRBJ2-3 TRBD2 17 TRBV19
TGTGCCAGCACCAACCCCAGGGGGGTTGAAGCTTTCTTT CASTNPRGVEAFF once TRBJ1-1 TRBD1 13 TRBV6-2/TRBV6-3
TGTGCCATCAGGACTAGCGGTGGATCCCCTTTTTACAATGAGCAGTTCTTC CAIRTSGGSPFYNEQFF NA TRBJ2-1 TRBD2 17 TRBV10-3
TGTGCCAGCAGGGACACAAGCTATACCTTC CASRDTSYTF NA TRBJ1-2 NA 10 TRBV2
TGTGCCACCAGTGACCAACAGGGCGGTGAGCAGTTCTTC CATSDQQGGEQFF NA TRBJ2-1 NA 13 TRBV24-1
TGTGCCAGCAGCTGGACTAGCGGGGCCATAGAGCAGTACTTC CASSWTSGAIEQYF many TRBJ2-7 TRBD2 14 TRBV7-2
TGTGCCACCAGCGGACGATCGGGAGCCGAGGGCGGCACAGATACGCAGTATTTT CATSGRSGAEGGTDTQYF NA TRBJ2-3 NA 18 TRBV15
TGTGCCAGCAGCTCCACTAGCGGGAGTTTTGGTGAGCAGTTCTTC CASSSTSGSFGEQFF many TRBJ2-1 TRBD2 15 TRBV7-2
TGTGCCAGAAGCCACTCCGGGACAGGGCCCAATGAGCAGTTCTTC CARSHSGTGPNEQFF NA TRBJ2-1 TRBD1 15 TRBV5-3
TGTGCCAGCAGCGGGACTTCCTACAATGAGCAGTTCTTC CASSGTSYNEQFF many TRBJ2-1 NA 13 TRBV7-9
TGTGCCAGCAGTGAAGCACAGGGGGGGTCCTACAATGAGCAGTTCTTC CASSEAQGGSYNEQFF NA TRBJ2-1 NA 16 TRBV2
TGTGCCAGCAGCTTACGAGGGACTGGGGCCAACGTCCTGACTTTC CASSLRGTGANVLTF few TRBJ2-6 NA 15 TRBV7-2